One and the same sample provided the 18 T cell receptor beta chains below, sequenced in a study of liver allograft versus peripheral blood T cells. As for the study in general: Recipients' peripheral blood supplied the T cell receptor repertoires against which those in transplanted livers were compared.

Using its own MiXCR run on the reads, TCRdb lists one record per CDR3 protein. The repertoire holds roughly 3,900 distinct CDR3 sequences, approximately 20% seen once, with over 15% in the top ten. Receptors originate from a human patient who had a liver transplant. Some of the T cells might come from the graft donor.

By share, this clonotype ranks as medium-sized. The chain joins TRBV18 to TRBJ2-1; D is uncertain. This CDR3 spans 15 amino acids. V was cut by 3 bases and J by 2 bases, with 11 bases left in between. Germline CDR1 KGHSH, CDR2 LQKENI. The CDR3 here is CASSPPGPAYNEQFF. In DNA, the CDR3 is TGTGCCAGCTCACCCCCGGGCCCGGCCTACAATGAGCAGTTCTTC. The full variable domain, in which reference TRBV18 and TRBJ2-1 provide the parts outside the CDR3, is NAGVMQNPRHLVRRRGQEARLRCSPMKGHSHVYWYRQLPEEGLKFMVYLQKENIIDESGMPKERFSAEFPKEGPSILRIQQVVRGDSAAYFCASSPPGPAYNEQFFGPGTRLTVL.

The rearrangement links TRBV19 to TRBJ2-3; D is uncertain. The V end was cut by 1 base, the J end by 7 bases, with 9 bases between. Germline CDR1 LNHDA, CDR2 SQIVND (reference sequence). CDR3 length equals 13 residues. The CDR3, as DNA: TGTGCCAGTAGTATAGTGGCAGATAATACGCAGTATTTT. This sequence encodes CASSIVADNTQYF.

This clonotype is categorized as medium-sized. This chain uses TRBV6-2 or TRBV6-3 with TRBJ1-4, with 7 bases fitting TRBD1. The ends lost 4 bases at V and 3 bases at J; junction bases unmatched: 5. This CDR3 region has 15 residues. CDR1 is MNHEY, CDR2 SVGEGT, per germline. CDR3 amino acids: CASSSDREANEKLFF. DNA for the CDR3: TGTGCCAGCAGTTCTGACAGGGAAGCTAATGAAAAACTGTTTTTT.

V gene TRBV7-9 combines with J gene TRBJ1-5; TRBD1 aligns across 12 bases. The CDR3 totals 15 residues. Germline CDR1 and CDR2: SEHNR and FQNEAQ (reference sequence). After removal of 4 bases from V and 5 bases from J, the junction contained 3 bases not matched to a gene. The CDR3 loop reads CASSYGTGGDQPQHF. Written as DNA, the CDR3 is TGTGCCAGCAGCTATGGGACAGGGGGCGATCAGCCCCAGCATTTT.

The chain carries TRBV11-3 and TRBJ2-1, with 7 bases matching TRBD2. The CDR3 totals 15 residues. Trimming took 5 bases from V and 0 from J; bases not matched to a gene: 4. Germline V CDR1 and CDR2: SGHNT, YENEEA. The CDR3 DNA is TGTGCCAGCAGCCCGACTAGCCTCTCCTACAATGAGCAGTTCTTC. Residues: CASSPTSLSYNEQFF.

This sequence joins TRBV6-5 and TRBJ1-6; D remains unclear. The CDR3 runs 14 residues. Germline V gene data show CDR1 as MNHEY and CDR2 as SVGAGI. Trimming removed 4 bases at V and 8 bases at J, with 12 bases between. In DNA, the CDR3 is TGTGCCAGCAGTTCGGACCCAAATGATTCACCCCTCCACTTT. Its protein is CASSSDPNDSPLHF.

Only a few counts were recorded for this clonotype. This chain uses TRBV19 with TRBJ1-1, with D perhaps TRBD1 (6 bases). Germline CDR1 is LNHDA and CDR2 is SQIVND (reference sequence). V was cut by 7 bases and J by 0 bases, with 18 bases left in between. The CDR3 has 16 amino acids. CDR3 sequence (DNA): TGTGCCAGTAACAGGGCGGAGGGAGAAATGAACACTGAAGCTTTCTTT. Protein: CASNRAEGEMNTEAFF.

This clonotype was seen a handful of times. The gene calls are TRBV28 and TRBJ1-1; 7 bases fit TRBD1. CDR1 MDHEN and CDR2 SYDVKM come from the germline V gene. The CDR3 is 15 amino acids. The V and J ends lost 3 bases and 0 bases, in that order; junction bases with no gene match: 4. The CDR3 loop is CASSFETGLNTEAFF. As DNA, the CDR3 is TGTGCCAGCAGTTTTGAGACAGGGTTGAACACTGAAGCTTTCTTT. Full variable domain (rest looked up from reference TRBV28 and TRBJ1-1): DVKVTQSSRYLVKRTGEKVFLECVQDMDHENMFWYRQDPGLGLRLIYFSYDVKMKEKGDIPEGYSVSREKKERFSLILESASTNQTSMYLCASSFETGLNTEAFFGQGTRLTVV.

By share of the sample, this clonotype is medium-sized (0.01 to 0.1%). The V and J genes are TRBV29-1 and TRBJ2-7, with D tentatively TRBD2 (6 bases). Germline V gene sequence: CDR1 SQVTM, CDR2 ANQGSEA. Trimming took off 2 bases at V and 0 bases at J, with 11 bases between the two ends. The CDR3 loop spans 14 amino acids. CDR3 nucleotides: TGCAGCGTTGAACTAGCGTATGGCTCCTACGAGCAGTACTTC. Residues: CSVELAYGSYEQYF.

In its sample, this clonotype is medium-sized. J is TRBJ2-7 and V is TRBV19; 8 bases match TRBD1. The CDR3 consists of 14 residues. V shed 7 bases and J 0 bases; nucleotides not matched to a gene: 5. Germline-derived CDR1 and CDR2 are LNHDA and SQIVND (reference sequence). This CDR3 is CASNPTGDSYEQYF. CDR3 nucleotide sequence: TGTGCCAGTAACCCGACAGGGGACTCCTACGAGCAGTACTTC.

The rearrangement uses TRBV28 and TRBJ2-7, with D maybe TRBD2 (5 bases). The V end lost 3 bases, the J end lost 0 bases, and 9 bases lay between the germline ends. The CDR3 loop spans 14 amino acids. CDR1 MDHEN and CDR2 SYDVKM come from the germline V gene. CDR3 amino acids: CASSFRAGSYEQYF. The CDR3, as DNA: TGTGCCAGCAGTTTCCGGGCGGGCTCCTACGAGCAGTACTTC.

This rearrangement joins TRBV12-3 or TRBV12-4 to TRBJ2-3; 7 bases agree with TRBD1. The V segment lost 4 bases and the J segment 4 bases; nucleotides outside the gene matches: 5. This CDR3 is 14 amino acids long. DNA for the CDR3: TGTGCCAGCAGTTCACAGGGGAGCTCAGATACGCAGTATTTT. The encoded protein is CASSSQGSSDTQYF.

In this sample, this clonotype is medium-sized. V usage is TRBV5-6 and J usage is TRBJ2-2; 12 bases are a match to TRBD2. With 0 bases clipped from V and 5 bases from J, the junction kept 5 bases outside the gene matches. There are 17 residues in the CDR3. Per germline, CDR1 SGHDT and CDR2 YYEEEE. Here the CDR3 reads CASSLGLAGVGTGELFF. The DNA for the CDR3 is TGTGCCAGCAGCTTGGGACTAGCGGGAGTAGGTACCGGGGAGCTGTTTTTT.

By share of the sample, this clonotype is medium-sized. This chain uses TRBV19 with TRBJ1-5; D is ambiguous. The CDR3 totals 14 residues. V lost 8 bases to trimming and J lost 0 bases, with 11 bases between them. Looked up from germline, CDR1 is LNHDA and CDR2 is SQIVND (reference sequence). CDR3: CASATDYSNQPQHF. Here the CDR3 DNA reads TGTGCCAGTGCGACCGATTATAGCAATCAGCCCCAGCATTTT.

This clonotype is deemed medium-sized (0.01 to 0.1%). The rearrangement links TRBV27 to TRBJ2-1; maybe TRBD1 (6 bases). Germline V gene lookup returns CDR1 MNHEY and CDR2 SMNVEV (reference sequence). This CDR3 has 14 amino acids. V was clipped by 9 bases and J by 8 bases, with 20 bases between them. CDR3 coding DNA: TGTGCCAGTAACCGACAGGACTCCCCACATGAGCAGTTCTTC. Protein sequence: CASNRQDSPHEQFF.

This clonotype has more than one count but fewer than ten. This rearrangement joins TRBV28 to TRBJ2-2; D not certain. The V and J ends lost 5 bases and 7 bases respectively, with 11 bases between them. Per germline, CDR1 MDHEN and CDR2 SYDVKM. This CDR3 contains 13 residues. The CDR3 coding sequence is TGTGCCAGCAGTACCCGAGGTGACGGGGAGCTGTTTTTT. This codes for CASSTRGDGELFF.

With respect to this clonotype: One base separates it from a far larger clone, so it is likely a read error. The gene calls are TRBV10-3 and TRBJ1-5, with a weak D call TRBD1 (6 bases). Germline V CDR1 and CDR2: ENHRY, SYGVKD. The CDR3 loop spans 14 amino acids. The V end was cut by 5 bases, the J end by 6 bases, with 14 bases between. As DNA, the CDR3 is TGTGCCATCAGTTTAACAGGGCAGAGTCAGCCCCAGCATTTT. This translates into CAISLTGQSQPQHF.

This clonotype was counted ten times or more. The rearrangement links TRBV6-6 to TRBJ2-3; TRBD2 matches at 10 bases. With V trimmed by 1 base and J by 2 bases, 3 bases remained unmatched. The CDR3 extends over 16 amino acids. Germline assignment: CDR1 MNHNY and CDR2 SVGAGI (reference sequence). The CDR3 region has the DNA TGTGCCAGCAGTTACTATGGGACTAGCGACACAGATACGCAGTATTTT. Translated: CASSYYGTSDTDTQYF.